This T cell receptor (beta chain) was captured in a study of T cell responses to AZD1222 COVID-19 vaccine. The V end was cut by 2 bases, the J end by 0 bases, with 14 bases between. This CDR3 is built from 17 residues. CDR1 is SGHTA, CDR2 FQGNSA, per germline. Method: immunoSEQ multiplex PCR; TCRdb's copy keeps in-frame clones and lacks some. The sample includes over 150,000 clones, approximately 92% of them seen just once. The sample here was peripheral blood, taken 28 days after the second dose of the MenACWY control vaccine. The chain has TRBV7-2 and TRBJ1-5; D may be TRBD1 (6 bases). The sequence derives from an adult who received the MenACWY meningococcal vaccine as a control. As DNA, the CDR3 is TGTGCCAGCAGCTTATATGGGACAACCTCTAGCAATCAGCCCCAGCATTTT. Translated, it gives CASSLYGTTSSNQPQHF.